This record looks at one TCR beta chain sequence and its context. The data stem from a study of cytomegalovirus exposure and HLA in healthy donors. There are 15 residues in the CDR3. The V and J ends lost 6 bases and 3 bases respectively, with 17 bases between them. CDR1 is SGHTA, CDR2 FQGNSA, per germline. It was with 60 Vbeta and 13 Jbeta primers that the PCR ran. Profiling relied on immunoSEQ multiplex PCR, and the TCRdb table lists in-frame clones only, not all of them. In the table there are 30,000 to 40,000 clones, 68% of which are singletons. This clonotype was obtained from a man aged 40-50 years in good health and CMV-seronegative. The rearrangement links TRBV7-2 to TRBJ2-5; possibly TRBD2 for D (6 bases). Sequencing was done on a sample of PBMCs. DNA for the CDR3: TGTGCCAGCAGGACGGGGGTCACAACCGAAGAGACCCAGTACTTC. This translates into CASRTGVTTEETQYF.